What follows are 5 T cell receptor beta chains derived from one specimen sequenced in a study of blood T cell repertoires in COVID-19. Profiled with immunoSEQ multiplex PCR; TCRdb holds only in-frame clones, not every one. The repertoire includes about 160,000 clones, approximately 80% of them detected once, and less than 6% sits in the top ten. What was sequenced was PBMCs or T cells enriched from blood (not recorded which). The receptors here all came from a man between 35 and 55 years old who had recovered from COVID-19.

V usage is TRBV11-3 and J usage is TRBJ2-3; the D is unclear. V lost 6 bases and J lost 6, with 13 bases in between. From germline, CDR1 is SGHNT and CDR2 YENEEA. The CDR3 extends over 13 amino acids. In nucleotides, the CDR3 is TGTGCCAGCAGTCAGACCCCCGGGGATACGCAGTATTTT. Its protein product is CASSQTPGDTQYF.

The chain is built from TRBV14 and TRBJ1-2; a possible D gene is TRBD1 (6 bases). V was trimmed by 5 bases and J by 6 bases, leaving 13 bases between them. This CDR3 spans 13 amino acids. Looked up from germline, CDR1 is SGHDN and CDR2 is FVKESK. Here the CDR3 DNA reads TGTGCCAGCAGCTTTATACAGGGAGATGGCTACACCTTC. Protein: CASSFIQGDGYTF.

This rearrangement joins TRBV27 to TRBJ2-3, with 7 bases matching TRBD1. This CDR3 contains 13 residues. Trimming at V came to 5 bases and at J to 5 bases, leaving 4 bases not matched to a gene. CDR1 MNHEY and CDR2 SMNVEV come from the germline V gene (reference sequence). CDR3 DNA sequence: TGTGCCAGCAGTACGGGACAGAGAGATACGCAGTATTTT. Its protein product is CASSTGQRDTQYF.

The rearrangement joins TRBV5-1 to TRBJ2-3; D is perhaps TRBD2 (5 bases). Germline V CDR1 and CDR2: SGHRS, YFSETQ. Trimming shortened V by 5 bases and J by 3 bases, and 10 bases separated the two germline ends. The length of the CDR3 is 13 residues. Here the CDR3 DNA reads TGCGCCAGCAGAGCGGAGTTAACAGATACGCAGTATTTT. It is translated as CASRAELTDTQYF.

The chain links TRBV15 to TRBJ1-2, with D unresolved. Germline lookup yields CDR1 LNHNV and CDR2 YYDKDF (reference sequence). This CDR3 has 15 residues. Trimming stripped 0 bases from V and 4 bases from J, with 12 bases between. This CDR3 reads CATSRDAGASYGYTF. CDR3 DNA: TGTGCCACCAGCAGAGATGCGGGAGCCAGCTATGGCTACACCTTC.